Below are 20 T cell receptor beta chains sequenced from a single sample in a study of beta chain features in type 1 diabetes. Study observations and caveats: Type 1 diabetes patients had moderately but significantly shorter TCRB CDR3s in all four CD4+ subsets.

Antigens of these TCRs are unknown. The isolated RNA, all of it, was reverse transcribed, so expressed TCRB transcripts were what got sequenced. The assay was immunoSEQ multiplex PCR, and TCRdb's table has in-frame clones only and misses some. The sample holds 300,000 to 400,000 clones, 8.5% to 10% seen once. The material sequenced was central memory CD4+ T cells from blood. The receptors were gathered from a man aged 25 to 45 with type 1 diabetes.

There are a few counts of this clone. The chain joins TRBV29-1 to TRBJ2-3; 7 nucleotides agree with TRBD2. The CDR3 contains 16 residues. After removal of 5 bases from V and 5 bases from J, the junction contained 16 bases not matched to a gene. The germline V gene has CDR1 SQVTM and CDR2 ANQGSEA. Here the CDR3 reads CSVKGDYPPHRDTQYF. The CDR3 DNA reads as TGCAGCGTTAAAGGGGACTACCCTCCACACAGAGATACGCAGTATTTT.

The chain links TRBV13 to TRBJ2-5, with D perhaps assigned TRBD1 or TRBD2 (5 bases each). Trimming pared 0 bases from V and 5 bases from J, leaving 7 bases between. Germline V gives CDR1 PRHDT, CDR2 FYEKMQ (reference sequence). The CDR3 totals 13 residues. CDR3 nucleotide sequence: TGTGCCAGCAGCTTAGGTTGGGGGGAGACCCAGTACTTC. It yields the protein CASSLGWGETQYF.

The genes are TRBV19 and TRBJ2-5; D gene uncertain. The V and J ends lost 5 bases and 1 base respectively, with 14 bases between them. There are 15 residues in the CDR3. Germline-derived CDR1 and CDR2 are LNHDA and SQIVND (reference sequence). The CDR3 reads CASSFLLAAQETQYF. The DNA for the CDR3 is TGTGCCAGTAGTTTCCTATTGGCTGCCCAAGAGACCCAGTACTTC. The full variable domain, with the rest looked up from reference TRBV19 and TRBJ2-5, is DGGITQSPKYLFRKEGQNVTLSCEQNLNHDAMYWYRQDPGQGLRLIYYSQIVNDFQKGDIAEGYSVSREKKESFPLTVTSAQKNPTAFYLCASSFLLAAQETQYFGPGTRLLVL.

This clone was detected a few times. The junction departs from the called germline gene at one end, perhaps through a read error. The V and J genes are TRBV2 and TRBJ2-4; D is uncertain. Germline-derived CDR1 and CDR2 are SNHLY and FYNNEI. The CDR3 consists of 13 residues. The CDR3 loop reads CASKIDASVVRDF. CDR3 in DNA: TGTGCCAGCAAAATAGACGCAAGTGTCGTTCGGGACTTC.

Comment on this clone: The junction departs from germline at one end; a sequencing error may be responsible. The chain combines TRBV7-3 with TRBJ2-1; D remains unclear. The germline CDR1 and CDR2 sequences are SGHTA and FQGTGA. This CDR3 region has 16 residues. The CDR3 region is CASSHLDVVTYNEQFF. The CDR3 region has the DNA TGCGCCAGCAGCCACTTGGACGTGGTTACCTACAATGAGCAGTTCTTC.

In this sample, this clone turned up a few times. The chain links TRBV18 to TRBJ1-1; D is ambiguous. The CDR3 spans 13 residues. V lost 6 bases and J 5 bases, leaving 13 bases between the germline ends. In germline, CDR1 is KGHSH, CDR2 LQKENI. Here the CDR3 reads CASSLGLTTEAFF. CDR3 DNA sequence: TGTGCCAGCTCGCTAGGGTTAACTACTGAAGCTTTCTTT.

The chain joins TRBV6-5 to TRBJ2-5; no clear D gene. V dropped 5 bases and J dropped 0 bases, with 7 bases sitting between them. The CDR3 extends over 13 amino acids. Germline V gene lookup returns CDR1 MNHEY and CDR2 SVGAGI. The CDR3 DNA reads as TGTGCCAGCAGTGAAAGGTACCAAGAGACCCAGTACTTC. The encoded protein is CASSERYQETQYF.

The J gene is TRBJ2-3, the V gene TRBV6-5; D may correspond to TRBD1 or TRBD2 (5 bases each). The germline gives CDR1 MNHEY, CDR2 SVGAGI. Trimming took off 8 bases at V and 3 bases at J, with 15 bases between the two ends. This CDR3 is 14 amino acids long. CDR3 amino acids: CASSGTFKTDTQYF. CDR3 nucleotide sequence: TGTGCCAGCTCCGGGACGTTCAAGACAGATACGCAGTATTTT.

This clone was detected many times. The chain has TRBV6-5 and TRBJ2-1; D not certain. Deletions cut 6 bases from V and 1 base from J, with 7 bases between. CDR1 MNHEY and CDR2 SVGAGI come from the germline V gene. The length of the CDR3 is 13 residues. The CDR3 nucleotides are TGTGCCAGCAGGTCCCAGTCCTACAATGAGCAGTTCTTC. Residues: CASRSQSYNEQFF.

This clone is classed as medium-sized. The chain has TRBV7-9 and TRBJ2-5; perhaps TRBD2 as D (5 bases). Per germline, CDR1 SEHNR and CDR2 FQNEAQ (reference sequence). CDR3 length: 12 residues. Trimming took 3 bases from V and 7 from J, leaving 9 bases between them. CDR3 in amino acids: CASSFPRGTQYF. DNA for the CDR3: TGTGCCAGCAGCTTCCCCCGGGGGACCCAGTACTTC.

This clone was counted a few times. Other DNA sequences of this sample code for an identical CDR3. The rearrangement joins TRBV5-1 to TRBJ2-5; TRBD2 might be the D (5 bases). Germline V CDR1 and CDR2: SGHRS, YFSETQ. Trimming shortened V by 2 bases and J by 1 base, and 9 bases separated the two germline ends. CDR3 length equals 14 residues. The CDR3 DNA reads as TGCGCCAGCAGCTTCCAAGGGAGCCAAGAGACCCAGTACTTC. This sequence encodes CASSFQGSQETQYF.

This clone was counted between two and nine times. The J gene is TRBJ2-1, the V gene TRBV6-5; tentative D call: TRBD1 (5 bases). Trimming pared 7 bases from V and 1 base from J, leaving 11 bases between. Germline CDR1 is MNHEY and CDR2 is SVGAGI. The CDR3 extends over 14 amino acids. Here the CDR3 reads CASNQQGSYNEQFF. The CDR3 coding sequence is TGTGCCAGCAACCAGCAGGGTTCCTACAATGAGCAGTTCTTC.

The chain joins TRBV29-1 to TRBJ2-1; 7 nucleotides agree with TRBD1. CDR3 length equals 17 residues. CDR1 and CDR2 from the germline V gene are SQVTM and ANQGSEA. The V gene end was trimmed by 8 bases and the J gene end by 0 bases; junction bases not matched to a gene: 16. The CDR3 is CSIVAPATGLSYNEQFF. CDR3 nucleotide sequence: TGCAGCATAGTTGCCCCAGCGACAGGGCTCTCCTACAATGAGCAGTTCTTC.

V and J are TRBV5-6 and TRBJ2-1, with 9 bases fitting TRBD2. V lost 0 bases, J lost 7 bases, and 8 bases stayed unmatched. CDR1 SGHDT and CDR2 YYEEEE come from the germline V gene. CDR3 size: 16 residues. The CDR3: CASSLAGGRAGNEQFF. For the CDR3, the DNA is TGTGCCAGCAGCTTGGCGGGCGGGAGGGCCGGGAATGAGCAGTTCTTC.

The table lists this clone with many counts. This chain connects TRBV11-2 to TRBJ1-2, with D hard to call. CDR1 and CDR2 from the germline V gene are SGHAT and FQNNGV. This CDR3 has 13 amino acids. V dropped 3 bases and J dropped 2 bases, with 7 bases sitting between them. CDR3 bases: TGTGCCAGCAGCTTTGATGGGAACTATGGCTACACCTTC. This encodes CASSFDGNYGYTF.

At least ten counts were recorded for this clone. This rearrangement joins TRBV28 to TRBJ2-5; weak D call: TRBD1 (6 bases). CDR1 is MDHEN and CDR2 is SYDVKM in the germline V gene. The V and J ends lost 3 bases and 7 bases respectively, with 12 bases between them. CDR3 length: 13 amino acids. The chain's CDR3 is CASSLQQGGTQYF. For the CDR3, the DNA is TGTGCCAGCAGTTTGCAACAGGGCGGGACCCAGTACTTC.

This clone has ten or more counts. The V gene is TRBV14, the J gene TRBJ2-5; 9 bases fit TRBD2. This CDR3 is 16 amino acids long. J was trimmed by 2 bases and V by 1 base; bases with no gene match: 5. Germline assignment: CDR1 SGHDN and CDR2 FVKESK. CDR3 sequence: CASSQGLAGRQETQYF. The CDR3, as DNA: TGTGCCAGCAGCCAAGGTCTAGCGGGGCGACAAGAGACCCAGTACTTC.

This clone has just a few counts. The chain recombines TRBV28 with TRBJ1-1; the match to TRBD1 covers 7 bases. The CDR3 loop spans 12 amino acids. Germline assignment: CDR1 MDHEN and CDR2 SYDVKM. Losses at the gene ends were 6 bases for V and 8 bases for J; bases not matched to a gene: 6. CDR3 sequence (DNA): TGTGCCAGCAGGTTCCTAGGGGGCGAAGCTTTCTTT. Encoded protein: CASRFLGGEAFF.

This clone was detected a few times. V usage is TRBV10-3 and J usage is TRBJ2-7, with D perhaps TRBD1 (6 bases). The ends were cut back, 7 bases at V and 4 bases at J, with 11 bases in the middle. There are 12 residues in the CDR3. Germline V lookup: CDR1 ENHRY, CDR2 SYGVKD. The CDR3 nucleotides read TGTGCCATCATGACTCAGGGGTACGAGCAGTACTTC. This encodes CAIMTQGYEQYF.

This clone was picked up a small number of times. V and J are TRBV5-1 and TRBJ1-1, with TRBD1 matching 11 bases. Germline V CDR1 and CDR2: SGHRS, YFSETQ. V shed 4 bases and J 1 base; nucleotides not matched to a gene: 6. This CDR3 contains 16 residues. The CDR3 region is CASSGGQGAWNTEAFF. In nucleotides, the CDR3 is TGCGCCAGCAGCGGCGGACAGGGGGCTTGGAACACTGAAGCTTTCTTT. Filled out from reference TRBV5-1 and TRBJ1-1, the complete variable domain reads KAGVTQTPRYLIKTRGQQVTLSCSPISGHRSVSWYQQTPGQGLQFLFEYFSETQRNKGNFPGRFSGRQFSNSRSEMNVSTLELGDSALYLCASSGGQGAWNTEAFFGQGTRLTVV.